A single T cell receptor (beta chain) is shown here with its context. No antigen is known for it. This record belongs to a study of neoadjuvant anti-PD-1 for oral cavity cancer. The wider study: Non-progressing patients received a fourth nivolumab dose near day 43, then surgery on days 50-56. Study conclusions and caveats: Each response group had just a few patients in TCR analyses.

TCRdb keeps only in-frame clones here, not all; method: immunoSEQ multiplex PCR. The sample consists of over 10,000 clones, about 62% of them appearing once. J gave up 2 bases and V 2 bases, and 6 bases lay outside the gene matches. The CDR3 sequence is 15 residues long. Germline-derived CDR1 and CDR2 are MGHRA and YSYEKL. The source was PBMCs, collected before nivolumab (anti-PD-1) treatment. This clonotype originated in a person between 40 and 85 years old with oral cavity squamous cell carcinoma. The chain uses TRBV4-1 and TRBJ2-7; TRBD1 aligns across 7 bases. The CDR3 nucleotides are TGCGCCAGCAGCCAACTCAGGGGGTCAGCCTACGAGCAGTACTTC. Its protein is CASSQLRGSAYEQYF.